This record covers a single TCR beta chain. Original processing notes: The authors estimated nucleated cell counts from reference gene primer amplification. TCRdb's copy holds only in-frame clones and misses some; the assay was immunoSEQ multiplex PCR. V, J and clone size are those of that table, while D and trimming were read from the DNA. The sample has around 30,000 clones, 80% seen once; the top ten hold about half. This entry comes from a study of blood T cell repertoires in COVID-19. Overall study: Samples came from the United States, Italy and Spain, spanning acute and convalescent COVID-19. T cells, B-cell-depleted T cells, or PBMCs provided the cDNA or gDNA that served as material.

The CDR3 is made up of 15 amino acids. V was clipped by 1 base and J by 8 bases; unmatched bases: 5. CDR1 is SNHLY and CDR2 is FYNNEI in the germline V gene. The TCR was taken from a woman aged 70-85 years with acute or convalescent COVID-19. This sequence joins TRBV2 and TRBJ1-4; TRBD1 matches at 9 bases. Input material: peripheral blood. The CDR3, as DNA: TGTGCCAGCAGTGAAGACAGGGGGCCTCGGGAAAAACTGTTTTTT. Protein sequence: CASSEDRGPREKLFF. Drawing the rest from reference TRBV2 and TRBJ1-4, the complete variable domain is EPEVTQTPSHQVTQMGQEVILRCVPISNHLYFYWYRQILGQKVEFLVSFYNNEISEKSEIFDDQFSVERPDGSNFTLKIRSTKLEDSAMYFCASSEDRGPREKLFFGSGTQLSVL.